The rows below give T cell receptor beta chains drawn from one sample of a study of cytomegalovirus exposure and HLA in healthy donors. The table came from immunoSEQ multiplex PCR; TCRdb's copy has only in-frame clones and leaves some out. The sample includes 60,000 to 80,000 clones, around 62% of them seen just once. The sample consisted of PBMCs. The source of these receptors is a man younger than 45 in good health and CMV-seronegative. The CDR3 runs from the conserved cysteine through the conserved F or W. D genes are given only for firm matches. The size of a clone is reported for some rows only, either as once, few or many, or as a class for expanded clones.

CASSENAGGRETQYF	15	TRBJ2-5	TRBD2	TRBV6-4	NA
CASRTRSGRDQPQHF	15	TRBJ1-5	NA	TRBV2	NA
CASSIPGLAGVGQFF	15	TRBJ2-1	TRBD2	TRBV7-2	NA
CASSWRGNTGELFF	14	TRBJ2-2	NA	TRBV2	NA
CAWSAGTGAQPQHF	14	TRBJ1-5	TRBD1	TRBV30	NA
CASSETGIGGYTF	13	TRBJ1-2	NA	TRBV6-1	few
CASSGSSNTGELFF	14	TRBJ2-2	NA	TRBV9	NA
CASSEAGSSYNEQFF	15	TRBJ2-1	NA	TRBV6-1	few
CASSLALKEGGETQYF	16	TRBJ2-5	NA	TRBV5-1	few
CASRDCSHVKSIQYF	15	TRBJ2-4	NA	TRBV10-1	NA
CASSIVSGAGDQPQHF	16	TRBJ1-5	NA	TRBV19	NA
CASSQDVSGDEQFF	14	TRBJ2-1	NA	TRBV14	NA
CASSYIGTSGEDEQYF	16	NA	TRBD2	TRBV2	NA
CASSYNTGTNQETQYF	16	TRBJ2-5	NA	TRBV6-5	few
CASRTDRGRNQPQHF	15	TRBJ1-5	TRBD1	TRBV6-5	NA
CASSLGTGYNEQFF	14	TRBJ2-1	TRBD1	TRBV6-5	few
CASSRTGELFF	11	TRBJ2-2	NA	TRBV28	few
CASSVSGGNQPQHF	14	TRBJ1-5	NA	TRBV9	NA
CASMDRGFYEQYF	13	TRBJ2-7	TRBD1	TRBV27	NA
CASGTPLHF	9	TRBJ1-6	NA	TRBV27	NA
CASSLGGFQRTEAFF	15	TRBJ1-1	NA	TRBV19	NA
CAWSPFQETQYF	12	TRBJ2-5	NA	TRBV30	NA
CARPERAAAGVGNQPQHF	18	TRBJ1-5	NA	TRBV6-4	NA
CASSDRDGDQPQHF	14	TRBJ1-5	NA	TRBV2	NA
CASSREGGPTSDTQYF	16	TRBJ2-3	NA	TRBV2	few
CASRSRGWQKLFF	13	TRBJ1-4	NA	TRBV6-5	NA
CASSGSDTEAFF	12	TRBJ1-1	NA	TRBV9	NA
CASSGTRQGSEQYF	14	TRBJ2-7	TRBD1	TRBV7-2	NA
CASSLLETQYF	11	TRBJ2-5	NA	TRBV5-6	few
CASSIDRGVQPQHF	14	TRBJ1-5	NA	TRBV19	few
CASSATREGTEAFF	14	TRBJ1-1	NA	TRBV9	NA
CASVPGGLYNEQFF	14	TRBJ2-1	NA	TRBV2	NA
CASSYGTSVNEQFF	14	TRBJ2-1	TRBD2	TRBV5-1	NA
CASSITRAAGGYSNQPQHF	19	TRBJ1-5	NA	TRBV19	NA
CASSLGSGTGELFF	14	TRBJ2-2	NA	TRBV7-6	few
CASSLQGSGGSSSYNEQFF	19	TRBJ2-1	TRBD2	TRBV5-1	NA
CASRATGAKNIQYF	14	TRBJ2-4	NA	TRBV6-5	NA
CASSLVQGEYGYTF	14	TRBJ1-2	NA	TRBV5-1	NA
CASSEEEAANEKLFF	15	TRBJ1-4	NA	TRBV2	NA
CASSWDNEAYNEQFF	15	TRBJ2-1	NA	TRBV9	few
CASSPFGQASYEQYF	15	TRBJ2-7	TRBD1	TRBV7-7	NA
CASSLDRSTGELFF	14	TRBJ2-2	NA	TRBV5-4	NA
CASSYPSATSNQPQHF	16	TRBJ1-5	NA	TRBV6-6	NA
CASSLGRVIQETQYF	15	TRBJ2-5	NA	TRBV5-5	few
CASSSLAGGLHEQYF	15	TRBJ2-7	TRBD2	TRBV27	NA
CASSSTQGSYNEQFF	15	TRBJ2-1	TRBD1	TRBV7-7	few
CASSLQTGGEEKLFF	15	TRBJ1-4	TRBD1	TRBV13	NA
CASSQRPEMGGEQFF	15	TRBJ2-1	NA	TRBV4-1	few
CASKGSNQPQHF	12	TRBJ1-5	NA	TRBV2	NA
CASSPGGGGDEQFF	14	TRBJ2-1	TRBD2	TRBV2	few
CASSQARIEQFF	12	TRBJ2-1	NA	TRBV7-2	few
CASSYSTSPGTDTQYF	16	TRBJ2-3	TRBD2	TRBV6-5	NA
CASSQAGGQVNTEAFF	16	TRBJ1-1	TRBD1	TRBV4-1	NA